The clone carrying this T cell receptor beta chain has more than one count but fewer than ten. TCRdb's table, derived via immunoSEQ multiplex PCR, lists solely in-frame clones and lacks some. Here the sample spans fewer than 200,000 clones, approximately 80% being singletons. With 3 bases removed from V and 0 bases from J, the gap between germline ends came to 12 bases. Germline lookup yields CDR1 SGHRS and CDR2 YFSETQ. The CDR3 length is 15 residues. The sample is drawn from a study of blood T cell repertoires in COVID-19. This chain uses TRBV5-1 with TRBJ1-1; tentatively, D is TRBD1 (5 bases). This clonotype was sampled from a man in his sixties with acute or convalescent COVID-19. Sequencing was performed on peripheral blood. The CDR3 nucleotides are TGCGCCAGCAGCTCGATGACAGCCATGAACACTGAAGCTTTCTTT. It codes for CASSSMTAMNTEAFF.